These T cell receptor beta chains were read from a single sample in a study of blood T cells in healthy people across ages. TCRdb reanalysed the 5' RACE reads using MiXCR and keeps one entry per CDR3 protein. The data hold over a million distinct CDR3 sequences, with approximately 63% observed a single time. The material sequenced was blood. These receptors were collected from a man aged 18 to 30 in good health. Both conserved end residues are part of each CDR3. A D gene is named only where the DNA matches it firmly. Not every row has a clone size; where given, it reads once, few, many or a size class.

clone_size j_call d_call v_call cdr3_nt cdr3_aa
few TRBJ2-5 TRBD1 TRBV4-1 TGCGCCAGCAGCCAAGATGGGAATACAGGGGGAGAGACCCAGTACTTC CASSQDGNTGGETQYF
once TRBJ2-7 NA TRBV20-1 TGCAGTGCCAATCCGGGCCAGAGCTCCTACGAGCAGTACTTC CSANPGQSSYEQYF
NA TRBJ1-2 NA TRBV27 TGTGCCGGCAGAGGGATTGAGGAGGCCCCATATGGCTACACCTTC CAGRGIEEAPYGYTF
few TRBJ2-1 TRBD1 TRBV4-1 TGCGCCAGCAGCCCCATGACAGGGGTAGGTGAGCAGTTCTTC CASSPMTGVGEQFF
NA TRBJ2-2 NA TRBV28 TGTGCCAGCAGTTTTCTTGAGGGGGCGAACACCGGGGAGCTGTTTTTT CASSFLEGANTGELFF
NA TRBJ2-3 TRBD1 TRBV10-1 TGCGCCAGCAGTGGTACGACAGGGGATGATACGCAGTATTTT CASSGTTGDDTQYF
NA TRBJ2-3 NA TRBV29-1 TGCAGCGACTCAGATACGCAGTATTTT CSDSDTQYF
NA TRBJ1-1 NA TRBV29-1 TGCAGCGTTGAGGAGGTAGATCCTGAAGCTTTCTTT CSVEEVDPEAFF
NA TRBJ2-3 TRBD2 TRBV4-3 TGCGCCAGCAGCCAAGATTACGGGACTAGGGGCACAGATACGCAGTATTTT CASSQDYGTRGTDTQYF
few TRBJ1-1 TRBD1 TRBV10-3 TGTGCCACGACAGGGTCAGCTGAAGCTTTCTTT CATTGSAEAFF
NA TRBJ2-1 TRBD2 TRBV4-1 TGCGCCAGCCGCGGACTAGCTTGGGAGCAGTTCTTC CASRGLAWEQFF
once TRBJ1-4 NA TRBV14 TGTGCCAGCAGCCACGGCATGGGGCGTTATAATGAAAAACTGTTTTTT CASSHGMGRYNEKLFF